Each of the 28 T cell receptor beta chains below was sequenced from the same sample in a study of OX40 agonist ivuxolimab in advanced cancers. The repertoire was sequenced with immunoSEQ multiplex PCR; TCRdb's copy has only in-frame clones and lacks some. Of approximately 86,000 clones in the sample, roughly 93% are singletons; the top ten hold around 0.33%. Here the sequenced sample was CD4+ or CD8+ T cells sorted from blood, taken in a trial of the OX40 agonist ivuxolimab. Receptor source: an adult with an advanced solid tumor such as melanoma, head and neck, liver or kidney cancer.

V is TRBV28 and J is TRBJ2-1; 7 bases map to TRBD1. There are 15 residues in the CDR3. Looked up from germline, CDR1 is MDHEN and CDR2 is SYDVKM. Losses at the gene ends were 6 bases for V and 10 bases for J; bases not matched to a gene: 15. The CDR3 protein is CASSSSTGYSTEQFF. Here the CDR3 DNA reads TGTGCCAGCAGCTCCTCGACAGGGTATTCTACGGAGCAGTTCTTC.

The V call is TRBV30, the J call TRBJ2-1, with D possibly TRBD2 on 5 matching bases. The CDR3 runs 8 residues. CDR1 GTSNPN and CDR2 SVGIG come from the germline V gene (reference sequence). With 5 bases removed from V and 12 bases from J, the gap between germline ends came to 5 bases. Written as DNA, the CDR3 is TGTGCCTGGGGACTGCAGTTCTTC. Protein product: CAWGLQFF.

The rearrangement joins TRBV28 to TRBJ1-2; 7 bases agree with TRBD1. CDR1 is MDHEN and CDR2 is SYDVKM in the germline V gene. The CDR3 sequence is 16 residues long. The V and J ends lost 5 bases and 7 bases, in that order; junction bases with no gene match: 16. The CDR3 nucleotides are TGTGCCAGCAGTCTGGATCCGGGACAGTCACCTACTGGCTACACCTTC. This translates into CASSLDPGQSPTGYTF.

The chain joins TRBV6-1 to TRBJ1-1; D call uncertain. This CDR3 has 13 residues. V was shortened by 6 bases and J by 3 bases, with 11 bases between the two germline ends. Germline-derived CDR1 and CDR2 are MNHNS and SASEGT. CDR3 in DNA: TGTGCCAGCAGCTCGGTATCGGACACTGAAGCTTTCTTT. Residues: CASSSVSDTEAFF.

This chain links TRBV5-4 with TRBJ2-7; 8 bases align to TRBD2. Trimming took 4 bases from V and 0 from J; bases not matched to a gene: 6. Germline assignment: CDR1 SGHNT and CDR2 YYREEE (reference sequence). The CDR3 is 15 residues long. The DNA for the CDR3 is TGTGCCAGCAGCCGTAGCGGGGCTATCTCCTACGAGCAGTACTTC. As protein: CASSRSGAISYEQYF. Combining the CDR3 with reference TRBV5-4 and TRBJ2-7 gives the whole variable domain ETGVTQSPTHLIKTRGQQVTLRCSSQSGHNTVSWYQQALGQGPQFIFQYYREEENGRGNFPPRFSGLQFPNYSSELNVNALELDDSALYLCASSRSGAISYEQYFGPGTRLTVT.

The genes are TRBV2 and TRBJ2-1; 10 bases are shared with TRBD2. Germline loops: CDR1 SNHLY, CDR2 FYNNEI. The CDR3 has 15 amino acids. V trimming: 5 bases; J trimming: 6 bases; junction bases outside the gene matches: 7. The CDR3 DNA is TGTGCCAGCAGTCGGGCTAGCGGGAGTCGCAATGAGCAGTTCTTC. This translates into CASSRASGSRNEQFF.

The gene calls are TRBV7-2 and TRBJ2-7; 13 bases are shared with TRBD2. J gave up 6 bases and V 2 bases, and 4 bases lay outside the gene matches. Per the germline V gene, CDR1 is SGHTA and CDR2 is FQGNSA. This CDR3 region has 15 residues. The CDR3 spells CASSLTRTSGSEQYF. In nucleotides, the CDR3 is TGTGCCAGCAGCTTAACCAGGACTAGCGGGAGCGAGCAGTACTTC.

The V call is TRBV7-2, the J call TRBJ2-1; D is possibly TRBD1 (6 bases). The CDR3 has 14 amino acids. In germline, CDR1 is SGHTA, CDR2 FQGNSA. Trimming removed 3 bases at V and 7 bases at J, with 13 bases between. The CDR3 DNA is TGTGCCAGCAGCTTGAAGGACAGTAGGAATGAGCAGTTCTTC. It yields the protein CASSLKDSRNEQFF.

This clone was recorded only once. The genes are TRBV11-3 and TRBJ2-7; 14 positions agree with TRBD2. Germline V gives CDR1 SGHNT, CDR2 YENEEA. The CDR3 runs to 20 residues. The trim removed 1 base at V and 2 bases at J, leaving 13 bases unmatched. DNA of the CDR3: TGTGCCAGCAGCTTAGCACAGCCGACTAGCGGGAGGGCTTCAGCCTACGAGCAGTACTTC. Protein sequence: CASSLAQPTSGRASAYEQYF.

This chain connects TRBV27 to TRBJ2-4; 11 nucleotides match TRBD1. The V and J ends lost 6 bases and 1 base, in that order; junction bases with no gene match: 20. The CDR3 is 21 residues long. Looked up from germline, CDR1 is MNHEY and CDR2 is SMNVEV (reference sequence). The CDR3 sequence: CASSPGQGAQIGPIAKNIQYF. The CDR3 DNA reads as TGTGCCAGCAGCCCCGGACAGGGGGCCCAAATAGGCCCAATTGCCAAAAACATTCAGTACTTC.

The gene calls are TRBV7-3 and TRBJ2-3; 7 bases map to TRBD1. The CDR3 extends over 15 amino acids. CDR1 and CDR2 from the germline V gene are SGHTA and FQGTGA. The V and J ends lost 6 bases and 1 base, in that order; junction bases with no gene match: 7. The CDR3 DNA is TGTGCCAGCAGTCAACAGGGGCAGGGCACAGATACGCAGTATTTT. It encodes CASSQQGQGTDTQYF.

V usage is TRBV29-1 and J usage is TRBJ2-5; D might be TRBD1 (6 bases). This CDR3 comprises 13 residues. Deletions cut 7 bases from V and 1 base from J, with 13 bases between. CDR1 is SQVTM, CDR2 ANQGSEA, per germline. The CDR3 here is CSAATGSQETQYF. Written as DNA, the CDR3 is TGCAGCGCCGCGACAGGATCCCAAGAGACCCAGTACTTC.

CDR3 in amino acids: CASSLVGGANTGELFF. CDR3 DNA sequence: TGTGCCAGCAGCTTAGTCGGCGGAGCGAACACCGGGGAGCTGTTTTTT. The chain has TRBV7-6 and TRBJ2-2; no clear D. CDR3 length equals 16 residues. Trimming took 1 base from V and 0 from J, leaving 9 bases between them. Germline lookup yields CDR1 SGHVS and CDR2 FNYEAQ.

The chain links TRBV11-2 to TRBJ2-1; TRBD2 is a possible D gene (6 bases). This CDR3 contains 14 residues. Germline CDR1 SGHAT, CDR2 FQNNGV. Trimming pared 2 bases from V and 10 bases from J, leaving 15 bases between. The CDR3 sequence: CASSLLREVSEQFF. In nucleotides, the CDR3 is TGTGCCAGCAGCTTACTGCGGGAAGTGAGCGAGCAGTTCTTC.

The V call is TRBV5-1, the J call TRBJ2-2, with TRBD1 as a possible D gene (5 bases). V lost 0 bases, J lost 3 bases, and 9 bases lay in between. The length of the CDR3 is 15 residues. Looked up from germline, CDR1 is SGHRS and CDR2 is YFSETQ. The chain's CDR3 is CASSLGTPDTGELFF. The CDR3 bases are TGCGCCAGCAGCTTGGGGACACCCGACACCGGGGAGCTGTTTTTT.

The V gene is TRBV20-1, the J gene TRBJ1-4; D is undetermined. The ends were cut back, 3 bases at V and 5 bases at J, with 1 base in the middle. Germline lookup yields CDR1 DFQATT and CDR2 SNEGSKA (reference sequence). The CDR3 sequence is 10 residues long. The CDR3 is CSARNEKLFF. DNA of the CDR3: TGCAGTGCTAGGAATGAAAAACTGTTTTTT.

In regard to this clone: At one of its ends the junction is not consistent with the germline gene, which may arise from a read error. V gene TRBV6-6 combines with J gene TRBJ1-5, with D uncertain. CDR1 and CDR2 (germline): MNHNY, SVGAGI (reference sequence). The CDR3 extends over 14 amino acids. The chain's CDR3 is CASSNSYSNQPQHF. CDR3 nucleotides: TGTGCCAGCAGTAACTCTTATAGCAATCAGCCCCAGCATTTT.

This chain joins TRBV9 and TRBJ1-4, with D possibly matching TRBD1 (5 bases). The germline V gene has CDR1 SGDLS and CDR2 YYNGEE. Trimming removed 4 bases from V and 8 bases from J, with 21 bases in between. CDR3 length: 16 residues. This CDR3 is CASSPSTRGLGEKLFF. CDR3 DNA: TGTGCCAGCAGCCCCTCCACAAGGGGACTAGGGGAAAAACTGTTTTTT.

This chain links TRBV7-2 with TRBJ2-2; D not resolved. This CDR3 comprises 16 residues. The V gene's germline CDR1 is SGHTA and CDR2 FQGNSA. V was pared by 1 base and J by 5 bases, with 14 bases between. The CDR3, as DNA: TGTGCCAGCAGCTTAGTGCGGTCCCTTAGAACCGGGGAGCTGTTTTTT. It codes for CASSLVRSLRTGELFF. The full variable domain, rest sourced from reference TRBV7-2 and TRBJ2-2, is GAGVSQSPSNKVTEKGKDVELRCDPISGHTALYWYRQSLGQGLEFLIYFQGNSAPDKSGLPSDRFSAERTGGSVSTLTIQRTQQEDSAVYLCASSLVRSLRTGELFFGEGSRLTVL.

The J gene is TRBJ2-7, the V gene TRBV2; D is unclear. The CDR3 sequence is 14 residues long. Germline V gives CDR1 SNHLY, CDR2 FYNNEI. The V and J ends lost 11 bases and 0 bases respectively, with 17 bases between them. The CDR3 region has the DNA TGTGCCTCCCAAAGGGCAGACGTCTCCTACGAGCAGTACTTC. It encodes CASQRADVSYEQYF.

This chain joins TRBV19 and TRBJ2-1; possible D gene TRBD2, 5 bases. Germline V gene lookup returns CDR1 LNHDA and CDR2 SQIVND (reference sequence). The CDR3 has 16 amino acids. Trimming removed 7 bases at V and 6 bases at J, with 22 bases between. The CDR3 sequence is CASTLDRELRLNEQFF. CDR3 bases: TGTGCCAGTACTCTCGACCGGGAATTGAGGCTCAATGAGCAGTTCTTC.

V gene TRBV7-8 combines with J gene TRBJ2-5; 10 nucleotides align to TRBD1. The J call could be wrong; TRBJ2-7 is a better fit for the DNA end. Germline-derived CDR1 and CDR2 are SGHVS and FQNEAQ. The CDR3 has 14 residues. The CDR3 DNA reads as TGTGCCAGCAGCTTAGCTGGGACAGGGGACGAGCAGTACTTC. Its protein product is CASSLAGTGDEQYF.

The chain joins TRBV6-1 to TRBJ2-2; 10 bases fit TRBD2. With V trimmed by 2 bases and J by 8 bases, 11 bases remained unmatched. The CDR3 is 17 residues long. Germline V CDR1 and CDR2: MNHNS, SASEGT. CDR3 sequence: CASSELASSGSTGELFF. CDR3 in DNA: TGTGCCAGCAGTGAACTCGCCTCTAGCGGGAGTACGGGGGAGCTGTTTTTT.

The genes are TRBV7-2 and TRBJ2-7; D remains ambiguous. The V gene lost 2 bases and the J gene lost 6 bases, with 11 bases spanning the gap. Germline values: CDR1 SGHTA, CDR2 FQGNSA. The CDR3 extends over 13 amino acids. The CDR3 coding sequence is TGTGCCAGCAGCTTATCAGTCTTTGCCGAGCAGTACTTC. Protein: CASSLSVFAEQYF.

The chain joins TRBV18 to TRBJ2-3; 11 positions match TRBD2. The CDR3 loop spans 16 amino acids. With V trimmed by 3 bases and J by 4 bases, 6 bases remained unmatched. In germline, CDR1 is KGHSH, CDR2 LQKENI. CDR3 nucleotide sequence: TGTGCCAGCTCACCCCTACTAGCGGGAGAGGCAGATACGCAGTATTTT. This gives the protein CASSPLLAGEADTQYF.

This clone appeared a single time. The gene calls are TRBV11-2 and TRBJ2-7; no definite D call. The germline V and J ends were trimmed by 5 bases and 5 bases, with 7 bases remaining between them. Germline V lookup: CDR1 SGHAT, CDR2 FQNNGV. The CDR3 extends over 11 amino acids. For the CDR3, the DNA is TGTGCCAGCAGCCTAATGCACGAGCAGTACTTC. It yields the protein CASSLMHEQYF.

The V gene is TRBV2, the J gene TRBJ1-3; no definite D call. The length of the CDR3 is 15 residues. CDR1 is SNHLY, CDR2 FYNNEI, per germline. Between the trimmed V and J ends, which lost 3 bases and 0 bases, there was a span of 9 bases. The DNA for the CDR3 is TGTGCCAGCAGTGACAGGCAGTTCTCTGGAAACACCATATATTTT. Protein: CASSDRQFSGNTIYF.

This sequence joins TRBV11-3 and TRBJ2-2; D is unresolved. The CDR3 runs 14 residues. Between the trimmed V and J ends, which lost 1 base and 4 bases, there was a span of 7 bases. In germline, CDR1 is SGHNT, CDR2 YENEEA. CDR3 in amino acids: CASSLGGGTGELFF. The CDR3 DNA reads TGTGCCAGCAGCTTAGGTGGCGGCACCGGGGAGCTGTTTTTT.